The next 26 T cell receptor beta chains were all read from a single sample in a study of immune characterization of retroperitoneal liposarcoma. TCRdb reprocessed the PCR reads with MiXCR, giving one entry per CDR3 protein. In the table there are around 10,000 distinct CDR3 sequences, 22% of which are singletons. Material for sequencing was blood. The origin of the receptors is a female donor with retroperitoneal liposarcoma.

The genes are TRBV6-2 or TRBV6-3 and TRBJ2-3, with 9 nucleotides matching TRBD1. The DNA end favors TRBJ2-7, so the J call may be wrong. The CDR3 runs to 15 residues. Germline CDR1 MNHEY, CDR2 SVGEGT. This chain's CDR3 is CASSYPWTGAYEQYF. CDR3 DNA sequence: TGTGCCAGCAGTTACCCCTGGACAGGGGCCTACGAGCAGTACTTC.

This chain joins TRBV4-2 and TRBJ2-1, with TRBD2 matching over 11 bases. CDR1 and CDR2 (germline): LGHNA, YNFKEQ. The trim removed 2 bases at V and 8 bases at J, leaving 8 bases unmatched. The CDR3 has 16 residues. CDR3 sequence: CASSQLAGGGKDEQFF. CDR3 nucleotides: TGTGCCAGCAGCCAACTAGCGGGAGGTGGAAAGGATGAGCAGTTCTTC.

CDR3 in amino acids: CASSSTAYEQYF. In DNA, the CDR3 is TGTGCCAGCAGTTCGACAGCCTACGAGCAGTACTTC. The chain has TRBV28 and TRBJ2-5; D may be TRBD1 (5 bases). The J call is doubtful: the DNA matches TRBJ2-7 better. The CDR3 runs 12 residues. The germline V gene encodes CDR1 MDHEN and CDR2 SYDVKM.

This rearrangement joins TRBV11-1 to TRBJ2-2; D gene ambiguous. The length of the CDR3 is 18 residues. Germline lookup yields CDR1 SGHAT and CDR2 FQDESV (reference sequence). V lost 3 bases and J 0 bases, leaving 17 bases between the germline ends. For the CDR3, the DNA is TGTGCCAGCAGCTTCCCCGACCCTGAGCGCACGAACACCGGGGAGCTGTTTTTT. It specifies CASSFPDPERTNTGELFF. Variable domain in full (rest from reference TRBV11-1 and TRBJ2-2): EAEVAQSPRYKITEKSQAVAFWCDPISGHATLYWYRQILGQGPELLVQFQDESVVDDSQLPKDRFSAERLKGVDSTLKIQPAELGDSAMYLCASSFPDPERTNTGELFFGEGSRLTVL.

This chain uses TRBV7-6 with TRBJ2-3; 9 positions match TRBD2. With 5 bases clipped from V and 4 bases from J, the junction kept 7 bases outside the gene matches. Germline V gene data show CDR1 as SGHVS and CDR2 as FNYEAQ. This CDR3 is 15 amino acids long. In DNA, the CDR3 is TGTGCCAGCAGCCGTAGCGGGAGTCGGGCAGATACGCAGTATTTT. Protein product: CASSRSGSRADTQYF.

This clonotype was seen more than once but under ten times. The chain is built from TRBV10-3 and TRBJ2-3, with D possibly being TRBD2 (7 bases). The last part of the DNA fits TRBJ2-5 better; the J call may be wrong. Germline V gene data show CDR1 as ENHRY and CDR2 as SYGVKD. CDR3 length equals 14 residues. The CDR3 is CAISEPKGGAAQYF. The DNA of the CDR3 is TGTGCCATCAGTGAGCCGAAGGGGGGGGCGGCCCAGTACTTC.

Concerning this clonotype: A much larger clone lies one base from this, so it may be a read error. The rearrangement links TRBV12-3 or TRBV12-4 to TRBJ2-3; D is unresolved. This CDR3 has 11 amino acids. The ends were cut back, 3 bases at V and 5 bases at J, with 3 bases in the middle. CDR3 sequence (DNA): TGTGCCAGCAGTTTTAGAGATACGCAGTATTTT. Its translation is CASSFRDTQYF.

This clonotype came up a few times. The gene calls are TRBV12-3 or TRBV12-4 and TRBJ1-2; maybe TRBD1 (6 bases). The CDR3 has 16 amino acids. V dropped 2 bases and J dropped 5 bases, with 18 bases sitting between them. CDR3 DNA sequence: TGTGCCAGCAGTTTATATGGGCGACAGGAGGGGTATGGCTACACCTTC. Protein product: CASSLYGRQEGYGYTF.

This chain connects TRBV6-1 to TRBJ2-1; D is perhaps TRBD2 (6 bases). The closer fit of TRBJ2-7 to the DNA end suggests the J call may be wrong. Per germline, CDR1 MNHNS and CDR2 SASEGT. This CDR3 region has 15 residues. The CDR3 protein is CASSVAGGDHNEQYF. The CDR3 DNA sequence: TGTGCCAGCAGCGTCGCGGGCGGGGACCACAATGAGCAGTACTTC.

The V and J genes are TRBV5-4 and TRBJ1-1; possible D gene TRBD1, 6 bases. CDR1 SGHNT and CDR2 YYREEE come from the germline V gene (reference sequence). With 3 bases removed from V and 4 bases from J, the gap between germline ends came to 10 bases. This CDR3 comprises 13 residues. Here the CDR3 DNA reads TGTGCCAGCAGCTCCACAGGGCCCACTGAAGCTTTCTTT. Protein sequence: CASSSTGPTEAFF.

In this sample, this clonotype turned up many times. The chain carries TRBV6-5 and TRBJ1-1; D unclear. With 0 bases removed from V and 2 bases from J, the gap between germline ends came to 13 bases. The CDR3 runs to 16 residues. Per germline, CDR1 MNHEY and CDR2 SVGAGI. CDR3 coding DNA: TGTGCCAGCAGTTACTCGCGATCGCTGGCTAACACTGAAGCTTTCTTT. Translating it yields CASSYSRSLANTEAFF.

This chain connects TRBV3-1 to TRBJ1-1; no clear D gene. The CDR3 sequence is 13 residues long. CDR1 is LGHDT, CDR2 YNNKEL, per germline (reference sequence). V lost 5 bases and J lost 5, with 12 bases in between. CDR3 sequence (DNA): TGTGCCAGCAGCACCCGAGGAGGGACTGAAGCTTTCTTT. Protein sequence: CASSTRGGTEAFF.

A single count supports this clonotype. The CDR3 spells CASSDLFLGTETQYF. The DNA for the CDR3 is TGCGCCAGCAGTGATCTCTTTCTGGGGACGGAGACCCAGTACTTC. The chain combines TRBV10-2 with TRBJ2-1; D may be TRBD1 or TRBD2 (5 bases each). The J call may be wrong; the DNA end is better matched by TRBJ2-5. The CDR3 covers 15 residues. Germline CDR1 and CDR2: WSHSY and SAAADI.

As for this clonotype: A junction boundary mismatches the germline segment, possibly from a read error. The CDR3 region is CASTYSDLAGVYEQYF. The CDR3 bases are TGTGCCAGCACTTACTCTGACCTGGCGGGAGTGTACGAGCAGTACTTC. This chain links TRBV6-6 with TRBJ2-7, with 7 nucleotides matching TRBD2. From germline, CDR1 is MNHNY and CDR2 SVGAGI (reference sequence). The CDR3 contains 16 residues.

This clonotype came up many times. The V call is TRBV12-3 or TRBV12-4, the J call TRBJ1-5; 8 nucleotides agree with TRBD1. The V segment lost 4 bases and the J segment 7 bases; nucleotides outside the gene matches: 6. The CDR3 consists of 14 residues. CDR3 coding DNA: TGTGCCAGCAGTTCCCGGACAGGGCGCCAGCCCCAGCATTTT. It yields the protein CASSSRTGRQPQHF.

CDR3 nucleotide sequence: TGTGCCAGCAGTGAAGGGTCGTCTAATGAAAAACTGTTTTTT. This sequence encodes CASSEGSSNEKLFF. The chain joins TRBV6-1 to TRBJ1-4; no clear D. The V end was cut by 1 base, the J end by 3 bases, with 6 bases between. Germline V gene data show CDR1 as MNHNS and CDR2 as SASEGT. The CDR3 spans 14 residues.

The chain joins TRBV11-1 to TRBJ2-5; no firm D call. Trimming pared 1 base from V and 2 bases from J, leaving 2 bases between. CDR3 length equals 12 residues. Germline V gives CDR1 SGHAT, CDR2 FQDESV (reference sequence). CDR3 DNA sequence: TGTGCCAGCAGCTTAGAGCAAGAGACCCAGTACTTC. Protein sequence: CASSLEQETQYF.

The chain is built from TRBV5-4 and TRBJ2-1; no reliable D call. The CDR3 totals 14 residues. Deletions cut 4 bases from V and 4 bases from J, with 12 bases between. Per the germline V gene, CDR1 is SGHNT and CDR2 is YYREEE (reference sequence). This CDR3 is CASSPGCTYNEQFF. In nucleotides, the CDR3 is TGTGCCAGCAGCCCCGGGTGCACTTACAATGAGCAGTTCTTC.

This chain uses TRBV14 with TRBJ2-1; 7 nucleotides agree with TRBD2. In germline, CDR1 is SGHDN, CDR2 FVKESK. Trimming cost V 4 bases and J 8 bases; bases outside gene matches: 11. This CDR3 spans 15 amino acids. In DNA form, the CDR3 reads TGTGCCAGCAGCCGAGCTAGCGGACCATTGGATGAGCAGTTCTTC. Translation: CASSRASGPLDEQFF.

This clonotype was detected only once. The V call is TRBV7-8, the J call TRBJ2-4; D uncertain. The J call may not be correct, given that the DNA end is closer to TRBJ2-5. The CDR3 covers 14 residues. Germline V CDR1 and CDR2: SGHVS, FQNEAQ. Written as DNA, the CDR3 is TGTGCCAGCAGCTTAGGCTCTAGATCGGAGACCCAGTACTTC. This sequence encodes CASSLGSRSETQYF.

The chain couples TRBV7-6 to TRBJ2-3, with D possibly TRBD1 on 6 matching bases. With the DNA end fitting TRBJ2-1 better, the J assignment may be wrong. The CDR3 runs 16 residues. CDR1 SGHVS and CDR2 FNYEAQ come from the germline V gene. The CDR3, as DNA: TGTGCCAGCAGCCCACGGACAGCCAATACCTACAATGAGCAGTTCTTC. It translates to CASSPRTANTYNEQFF.

The gene calls are TRBV11-3 and TRBJ2-1; D remains unclear. The CDR3 is 12 residues long. The germline V gene encodes CDR1 SGHNT and CDR2 YENEEA. V shed 3 bases and J shed 8 bases, with 8 bases lying between them. In nucleotides, the CDR3 is TGTGCCAGCAGCTTGCCAAGAGATGAGCAGTTCTTC. It translates to CASSLPRDEQFF.

This clonotype is termed medium-sized. V usage is TRBV6-6 and J usage is TRBJ2-3; 11 positions agree with TRBD1. CDR1 MNHNY and CDR2 SVGAGI come from the germline V gene (reference sequence). V lost 0 bases to trimming and J lost 5 bases; unmatched junction nucleotides: 7. The CDR3 spans 17 residues. CDR3 coding DNA: TGTGCCAGCAGTTACTCGAGTGGGACAGGGGGTCGAGATACGCAGTATTTT. Translating gives CASSYSSGTGGRDTQYF.

The chain joins TRBV6-4 to TRBJ2-1; 10 bases align to TRBD2. With the DNA end fitting TRBJ2-5 better, the J assignment may be wrong. Per the germline V gene, CDR1 is MRHNA and CDR2 is SNTAGT. The CDR3 length is 15 residues. The DNA of the CDR3 is TGTGCCAGCAGCCGGACTAGCGGAGACCAAGAGACCCAGTACTTC. It yields the protein CASSRTSGDQETQYF.

This clonotype was seen a few times. The CDR3 carries no conserved terminal phenylalanine or tryptophan, so it likely arises from a read error. The limits of the CDR3 on the DNA are not certain, so only TCRdb's listed CDR3 is given. This chain links TRBV6-5 with TRBJ2-6; the DNA was not used to check the table's D call, TRBD1. CDR1 and CDR2 from the germline V gene are MNHEY and SVGAGI. The CDR3 numbers 8 amino acids, ends counted. The CDR3 here is CASSPPGQ.

This clonotype is termed medium-sized. This chain uses TRBV12-3 or TRBV12-4 with TRBJ2-3, with 13 bases aligning to TRBD2. The CDR3 has 18 amino acids. J was trimmed by 4 bases and V by 2 bases; bases with no gene match: 9. As DNA, the CDR3 is TGTGCCAGCAGTTTATTAATCGGACTAGCGGGAGTGTCAGATACGCAGTATTTT. It specifies CASSLLIGLAGVSDTQYF.